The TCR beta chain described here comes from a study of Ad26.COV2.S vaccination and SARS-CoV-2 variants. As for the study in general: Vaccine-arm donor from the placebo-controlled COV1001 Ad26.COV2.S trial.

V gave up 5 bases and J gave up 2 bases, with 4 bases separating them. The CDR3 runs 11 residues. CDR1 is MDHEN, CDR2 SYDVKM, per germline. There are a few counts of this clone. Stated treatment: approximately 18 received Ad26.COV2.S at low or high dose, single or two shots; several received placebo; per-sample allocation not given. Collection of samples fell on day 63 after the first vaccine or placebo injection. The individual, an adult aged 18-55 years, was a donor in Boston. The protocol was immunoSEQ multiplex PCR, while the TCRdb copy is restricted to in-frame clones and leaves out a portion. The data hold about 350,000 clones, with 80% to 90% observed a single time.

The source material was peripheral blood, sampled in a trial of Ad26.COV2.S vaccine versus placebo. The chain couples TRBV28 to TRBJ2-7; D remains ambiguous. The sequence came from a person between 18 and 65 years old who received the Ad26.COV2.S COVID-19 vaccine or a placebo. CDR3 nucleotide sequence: TGTGCCAGCAGTACAGCCTACGAGCAGTACTTC. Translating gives CASSTAYEQYF. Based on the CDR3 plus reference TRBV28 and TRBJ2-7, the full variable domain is DVKVTQSSRYLVKRTGEKVFLECVQDMDHENMFWYRQDPGLGLRLIYFSYDVKMKEKGDIPEGYSVSREKKERFSLILESASTNQTSMYLCASSTAYEQYFGPGTRLTVT.